Only one count was recorded for the clone carrying this T cell receptor (beta chain). From germline, CDR1 is SGHRS and CDR2 YFSETQ. Trimming took 3 bases from V and 4 from J; bases not matched to a gene: 3. The length of the CDR3 is 16 residues. Original analysis: The authors estimated nucleated cell counts from reference gene primer amplification. Sequencing was performed with immunoSEQ multiplex PCR; in TCRdb, only in-frame clones are kept and a portion is missing. V, J and clone size were drawn from that table, and D and trimming were deduced from the DNA. This table has more than 120,000 clones, approximately 90% appearing once. This sample was included in a study of blood T cell repertoires in COVID-19.

The origin of this receptor is a human donor in a cohort sampled during active COVID-19. The V gene is TRBV5-1, the J gene TRBJ2-1; 14 bases are shared with TRBD2. The sample consisted of peripheral blood. CDR3 DNA sequence: TGCGCCAGCAGCTGGGGACTAGCGGGGGAATACAATGAGCAGTTCTTC. It encodes CASSWGLAGEYNEQFF.